This is a list of T cell receptor beta chains from one sample in a study of identical twins. Via MiXCR, TCRdb re-called the 5' RACE reads, giving one row per CDR3 protein. The repertoire holds 500,000 to 550,000 distinct CDR3 sequences, with under 25% as singletons. This sample was shared with a second study, whose subject was yellow fever vaccine responses in identical twins.

Material: CD4+ T cells sorted from blood. Receptor source: a woman between 18 and 29 years old in good health. Both conserved end residues are part of each CDR3. Size tells how often a clone was seen (once, few, many) or the class of an expanded clone, and some rows leave it out.

v_call	clone_size	j_call	cdr3_aa
TRBV20-1	few	TRBJ2-1	CSASPVGSNEQFF
TRBV28	few	TRBJ2-1	CASSKLAGGQFF
TRBV12-3/TRBV12-4	few	TRBJ2-3	CASSRGAGAPTDTQYF
TRBV20-1	-	TRBJ2-2	CSARDGSRGLAGELFF
TRBV11-2	-	TRBJ2-5	CASSLDRALVEETQYF
TRBV7-6	few	TRBJ2-7	CASSLASPGQGRSFGQYF
TRBV20-1	-	TRBJ2-1	CSARSLSGGAYNEQFF
TRBV5-1	few	TRBJ2-5	CASSLNPGETQYF
TRBV7-9	once	TRBJ2-7	CASSPGDRSTYEQYF
TRBV27	few	TRBJ2-1	CASSTRTGFYNEQFF
TRBV20-1	-	TRBJ1-4	CSARTGTNEKLFF
TRBV18	-	TRBJ2-2	CASSPLHGLAEGLSNTGELFF
TRBV12-3/TRBV12-4	few	TRBJ2-1	CASSFRTSNEQFF
TRBV10-3	-	TRBJ2-2	CAISRTGENTGELFF
TRBV6-2/TRBV6-3	few	TRBJ2-7	CASSNLPGVGYEQYF
TRBV2	few	TRBJ1-1	CASSEALGGGFTEAFF
TRBV6-5	few	TRBJ2-6	CASSYTGPGSAGANVLTF
TRBV6-1	-	TRBJ1-2	CASTGTGGFRDYGYTF
TRBV25-1	few	TRBJ1-1	CASSVNRGGTEAFF
TRBV3-1	many	TRBJ2-1	CASSHQFTGNEQFF
TRBV28	few	TRBJ2-4	CASNSGTSKLRFKNIQYF
TRBV12-3/TRBV12-4	-	TRBJ2-1	CASSLVGGGTNNEQFF
TRBV5-1	-	TRBJ2-5	CASSLVPTGTSGGEEETQYF
TRBV7-8	-	TRBJ2-2	CASSLTQRRGNANTGELFF
TRBV12-3/TRBV12-4	few	TRBJ2-3	CASLKGGRALKDTQYF
TRBV3-1	few	TRBJ2-4	CASSLRQGKAKNIQYF
TRBV3-1	few	TRBJ1-2	CASSQGASYGYTF
TRBV9	-	TRBJ1-4	CASSVTGQGSEKLFF
TRBV2	-	TRBJ2-1	CASSASGSVGEQFF
TRBV5-1	-	TRBJ2-2	CASSLPGTGVRDANTGELFF
TRBV9	-	-	CASSAQPSGSGTDTQHF
TRBV4-1	few	TRBJ2-2	CASSQELTGRQTGELFF
TRBV6-5	-	TRBJ1-5	CASSYRQFNQPQHF
TRBV5-1	-	TRBJ2-7	CASSRLASSLSYEQYF
TRBV10-2	-	TRBJ2-5	CASSVTVGTRGRETQYF
TRBV24-1	few	TRBJ2-1	CATSGRYTPNEQFF
TRBV14	-	TRBJ1-6	CASSRDRGLSPLHF
TRBV24-1	-	TRBJ2-1	CATSDSLGQLTPQFF
TRBV7-9	few	TRBJ1-2	CASSLSNRFNYGYTF
TRBV5-1	-	TRBJ2-3	CASSPRDRGADTQYF
TRBV7-8	few	TRBJ2-1	CASSQPGQGNNEQFF
TRBV20-1	-	TRBJ2-5	CSALGLAEQETQYF
TRBV5-5	-	TRBJ2-3	CASSWERTSGSGDTQYF
TRBV6-5	-	TRBJ2-5	CASSYGGGQLTQYF
TRBV28	-	TRBJ2-3	CASSRETSGLTDTQYF
TRBV28	many	TRBJ1-5	CASSPGTGGKPQHF
TRBV12-3/TRBV12-4	-	TRBJ2-3	CASSLGYTQYF
TRBV12-3/TRBV12-4	many	TRBJ1-1	CASSLRGIHNTEAFF
TRBV10-3	-	TRBJ2-5	CAISTSEGVQETQYF
TRBV15	-	TRBJ2-2	CATSRAGQGANTGELFF